The rows below give T cell receptor beta chains drawn from one sample of a study of blood T cell repertoires in COVID-19. TCRdb keeps only in-frame clones here, not all; method: immunoSEQ multiplex PCR. The table has approximately 170,000 clones, roughly 84% seen once. The sequenced sample was peripheral blood. The source is a woman older than 75 with active or convalescent COVID-19. CDR3s leave out the opening cysteine and the closing phenylalanine or tryptophan. D genes are given only for firm matches.

v_gene: TRBV28; d_gene: NA; CDR3aa: ASRVGVDTEAF
v_gene: TRBV6-1; d_gene: NA; CDR3aa: ASSEGLGTYTQY
v_gene: TRBV30; d_gene: TRBD2; CDR3aa: AWSVWSAGGPPEQF
v_gene: TRBV4-1; d_gene: TRBD2; CDR3aa: ASSQSHRLLAGEWSDTQY
v_gene: TRBV6-1; d_gene: TRBD1; CDR3aa: ASSEATGGHYGYT
v_gene: TRBV2; d_gene: NA; CDR3aa: ASTSLITEQPQH
v_gene: TRBV6-5; d_gene: NA; CDR3aa: ASSYSGGRYGYT
v_gene: TRBV5-1; d_gene: TRBD2; CDR3aa: ASSLAGREGYEQY
v_gene: TRBV10-3; d_gene: NA; CDR3aa: AISPRGDTQY
v_gene: TRBV27; d_gene: NA; CDR3aa: ATWNNRASVNEQF
v_gene: TRBV2; d_gene: NA; CDR3aa: ASVGLGNTEAF
v_gene: TRBV7-2; d_gene: NA; CDR3aa: ASSARPHGGTGELF
v_gene: TRBV5-1; d_gene: TRBD1; CDR3aa: ASSLVGGASGNTIY
v_gene: TRBV11-2; d_gene: NA; CDR3aa: ASSLESYGYT
v_gene: TRBV9; d_gene: NA; CDR3aa: ASSVDPGGDGYT
v_gene: TRBV5-1; d_gene: NA; CDR3aa: ASSLTAANYGYT
v_gene: TRBV9; d_gene: NA; CDR3aa: ASSFPPGPSGNTIY
v_gene: TRBV25-1; d_gene: TRBD1; CDR3aa: ASTPTGVVHGYT
v_gene: TRBV2; d_gene: TRBD2; CDR3aa: ASSEIAGGASRANVLT
v_gene: TRBV10-3; d_gene: TRBD1; CDR3aa: AISAGTGRMHTEAF
v_gene: TRBV9; d_gene: NA; CDR3aa: ASSLLRTADTQY
v_gene: TRBV2; d_gene: NA; CDR3aa: ASSEAGRIGTEAF
v_gene: TRBV4-2; d_gene: TRBD2; CDR3aa: ASSQDGLAGVYEQY
v_gene: TRBV6-5; d_gene: TRBD1; CDR3aa: ASRTGTGYGYT
v_gene: TRBV2; d_gene: NA; CDR3aa: ASRRTVLNTEAF
v_gene: TRBV5-5; d_gene: NA; CDR3aa: ASSLELITMDGYT
v_gene: TRBV15; d_gene: NA; CDR3aa: ATSSSGGITGELF
v_gene: TRBV7-2; d_gene: TRBD1; CDR3aa: ASSIQGTGWTEAF
v_gene: TRBV5-1; d_gene: TRBD1; CDR3aa: ASSPSLGTDPGELF
v_gene: TRBV19; d_gene: NA; CDR3aa: ASSNILGGLGGYT
v_gene: TRBV4-1; d_gene: TRBD1; CDR3aa: ASSQDTGGWSPLH
v_gene: TRBV5-1; d_gene: TRBD2; CDR3aa: ASSRSGGVDEQY
v_gene: TRBV5-8; d_gene: TRBD1; CDR3aa: ASSPRDRDQPQH
v_gene: TRBV28; d_gene: NA; CDR3aa: ASSPRDKVSYEQY
v_gene: TRBV18; d_gene: NA; CDR3aa: ASSPTREEQY
v_gene: TRBV9; d_gene: TRBD2; CDR3aa: ASSPPGLAGVYNEQF
v_gene: TRBV5-1; d_gene: TRBD1; CDR3aa: ASSYRTGATDTQY
v_gene: TRBV11-2; d_gene: NA; CDR3aa: ASSAYPFRGSYNEQF
v_gene: TRBV2; d_gene: TRBD2; CDR3aa: ASSQLAGGPIYEQY
v_gene: TRBV9; d_gene: TRBD1; CDR3aa: ASSVGMGQGQETQY
v_gene: TRBV2; d_gene: TRBD2; CDR3aa: ASSEVAGGPYNEQF
v_gene: TRBV11-3; d_gene: NA; CDR3aa: ASSLTSGGVAF
v_gene: TRBV4-1; d_gene: TRBD1; CDR3aa: ASSQDHARGNQPQH
v_gene: TRBV12-3/TRBV12-4; d_gene: NA; CDR3aa: ASSLTRGTEAF
v_gene: TRBV19; d_gene: TRBD2; CDR3aa: ASSSLAGVNGELF
v_gene: TRBV7-2; d_gene: TRBD2; CDR3aa: ASSLGLAVSYNEQF